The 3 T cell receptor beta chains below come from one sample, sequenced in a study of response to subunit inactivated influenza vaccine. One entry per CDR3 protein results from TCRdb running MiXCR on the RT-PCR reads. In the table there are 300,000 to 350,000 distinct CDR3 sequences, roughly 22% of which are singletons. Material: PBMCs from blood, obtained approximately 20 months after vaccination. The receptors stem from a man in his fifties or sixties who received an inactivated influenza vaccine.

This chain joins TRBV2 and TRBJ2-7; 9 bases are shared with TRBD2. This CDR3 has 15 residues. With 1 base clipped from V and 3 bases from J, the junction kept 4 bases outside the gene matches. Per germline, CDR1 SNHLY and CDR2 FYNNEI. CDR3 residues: CASSEVVAGDYEQYF. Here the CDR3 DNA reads TGTGCCAGCAGTGAAGTGGTAGCGGGGGACTACGAGCAGTACTTC.

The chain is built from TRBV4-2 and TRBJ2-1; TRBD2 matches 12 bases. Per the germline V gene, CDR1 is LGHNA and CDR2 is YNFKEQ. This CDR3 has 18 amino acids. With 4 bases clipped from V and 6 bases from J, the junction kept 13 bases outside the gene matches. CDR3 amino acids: CASSLSLSTSGGTNEQFF. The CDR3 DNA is TGTGCCAGCAGCCTTAGCCTTTCTACTAGCGGGGGGACCAATGAGCAGTTCTTC.

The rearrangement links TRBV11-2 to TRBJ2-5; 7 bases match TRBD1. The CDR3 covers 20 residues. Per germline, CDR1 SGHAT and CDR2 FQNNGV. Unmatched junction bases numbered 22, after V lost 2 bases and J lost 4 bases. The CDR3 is CASSLRGRGSGTEPGETQYF. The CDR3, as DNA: TGTGCCAGCAGCTTAAGGGGAAGGGGATCCGGGACAGAACCGGGAGAGACCCAGTACTTC.